Listed below are T cell receptor beta chains from one sample, sequenced in a study of Graves' ophthalmopathy and Graves' hyperthyroidism. TCRdb recomputed calls from the multiplex PCR reads with MiXCR, one row per CDR3 protein. The sample has around 670,000 distinct CDR3 sequences, 40% seen once. The specimen was peripheral blood. All receptors derive from an adult man with Graves' ophthalmopathy. Both conserved end residues are part of each CDR3. The order of the fields is V gene, J gene, D gene, clone size, CDR3 protein, CDR3 DNA. D genes are given only for firm matches. A clone size is listed for some rows: how often the clone was seen (once, few, many), or a class if it is expanded.

v_gene: TRBV10-2
j_gene: TRBJ1-1
d_gene: TRBD1
abundance: -
CDR3aa: CAIGQATNTEAFF
CDR3nt: TGCGCCATAGGACAGGCTACGAACACTGAAGCTTTCTTT

v_gene: TRBV7-9
j_gene: TRBJ1-5
d_gene: TRBD1
abundance: -
CDR3aa: CASSQGDRVGPQHF
CDR3nt: TGCGCCAGCAGCCAAGGAGACAGGGTCGGACCCCAGCATTTT

v_gene: TRBV24-1
j_gene: TRBJ1-5
d_gene: TRBD1
abundance: few
CDR3aa: CATGVNQPQHF
CDR3nt: TGTGCAACAGGGGTCAATCAGCCCCAGCATTTT

v_gene: TRBV29-1
j_gene: TRBJ1-2
d_gene: TRBD1
abundance: many
CDR3aa: CSAPIAGGNGYTF
CDR3nt: TGCAGCGCCCCCATCGCAGGGGGAAATGGCTACACCTTC

v_gene: TRBV29-1
j_gene: TRBJ1-1
d_gene: -
abundance: -
CDR3aa: CSLGYGTEAFF
CDR3nt: TGCAGCTTAGGGTACGGCACTGAAGCTTTCTTT

v_gene: TRBV7-9
j_gene: TRBJ1-4
d_gene: TRBD1
abundance: many
CDR3aa: CASSSPGGALGEKLFF
CDR3nt: TGTGCCAGCAGTTCTCCAGGGGGCGCGTTGGGTGAAAAACTGTTTTTT

v_gene: TRBV24-1
j_gene: TRBJ1-5
d_gene: TRBD1
abundance: few
CDR3aa: CASIPDRGSDNQPQHF
CDR3nt: TGTGCCAGCATACCGGACAGGGGATCGGACAATCAGCCCCAGCATTTT

v_gene: TRBV19
j_gene: TRBJ2-5
d_gene: -
abundance: -
CDR3aa: CASGIGETQYF
CDR3nt: TGTGCCAGTGGTATCGGAGAGACCCAGTACTTC

v_gene: TRBV7-9
j_gene: TRBJ2-7
d_gene: TRBD2
abundance: few
CDR3aa: CASSPASGSFGEQYF
CDR3nt: TGTGCCAGCAGTCCGGCCAGCGGGAGTTTCGGCGAGCAGTACTTC

v_gene: TRBV9
j_gene: TRBJ2-2
d_gene: -
abundance: few
CDR3aa: CASSVARAGELFF
CDR3nt: TGTGCCAGCAGCGTAGCGAGGGCCGGGGAGCTGTTTTTT

v_gene: TRBV24-1
j_gene: TRBJ1-5
d_gene: -
abundance: many
CDR3aa: CATSKTGGNQPQHF
CDR3nt: TGTGCCACCAGTAAAACGGGGGGGAATCAGCCCCAGCATTTT

v_gene: TRBV29-1
j_gene: TRBJ1-2
d_gene: -
abundance: many
CDR3aa: CSVVRDTSGTF
CDR3nt: TGCAGCGTTGTGCGGGACACCAGTGGCACCTTC

v_gene: TRBV25-1
j_gene: TRBJ1-1
d_gene: -
abundance: -
CDR3aa: CASSQGMGNTEAFF
CDR3nt: TGTGCCAGCAGCCAAGGGATGGGGAACACTGAAGCTTTCTTT

v_gene: TRBV25-1
j_gene: TRBJ2-7
d_gene: TRBD1
abundance: -
CDR3aa: CAADPDRGLSYEQYF
CDR3nt: TGTGCAGCCGACCCCGACAGGGGGCTATCCTACGAGCAGTACTTC

v_gene: TRBV20-1
j_gene: TRBJ2-5
d_gene: -
abundance: few
CDR3aa: CSALDGNRKTQYF
CDR3nt: TGCAGTGCTTTGGACGGCAATAGGAAGACCCAGTACTTC

v_gene: TRBV9
j_gene: TRBJ1-5
d_gene: -
abundance: many
CDR3aa: CASSVGADPSNQPQHF
CDR3nt: TGTGCCAGCAGCGTAGGGGCAGACCCAAGCAATCAGCCCCAGCATTTT

v_gene: TRBV5-6
j_gene: TRBJ1-5
d_gene: -
abundance: -
CDR3aa: CASSLWRVLGNQPQHF
CDR3nt: TGTGCCAGCAGCTTGTGGAGGGTGTTAGGCAATCAGCCCCAGCATTTT

v_gene: TRBV2
j_gene: TRBJ1-6
d_gene: -
abundance: -
CDR3aa: CASSADRTADSPLHF
CDR3nt: TGTGCCAGCAGTGCAGATCGGACTGCGGATTCACCCCTCCACTTT

v_gene: TRBV11-1
j_gene: TRBJ1-4
d_gene: -
abundance: -
CDR3aa: CASSRGQTGRTNEKLFF
CDR3nt: TGTGCCAGCAGCCGAGGACAGACGGGGAGAACTAATGAAAAACTGTTTTTT

v_gene: TRBV3-1
j_gene: TRBJ2-5
d_gene: -
abundance: -
CDR3aa: CASSYPAGSGETQYF
CDR3nt: TGTGCCAGCAGTTACCCGGCGGGAAGCGGGGAGACCCAGTACTTC

v_gene: TRBV19
j_gene: TRBJ2-7
d_gene: -
abundance: -
CDR3aa: CASSTRGGEQYF
CDR3nt: TGTGCCAGCAGCACCAGGGGAGGCGAGCAGTACTTC

v_gene: TRBV15
j_gene: TRBJ2-2
d_gene: TRBD2
abundance: many
CDR3aa: CATSREAGEGGELFF
CDR3nt: TGTGCCACCAGCAGAGAAGCGGGGGAAGGCGGGGAGCTGTTTTTT

v_gene: TRBV25-1
j_gene: TRBJ2-2
d_gene: -
abundance: -
CDR3aa: CASSLNPVRDTSTTGELFF
CDR3nt: TGTGCCAGCAGTCTCAATCCGGTCCGGGACACTTCGACCACCGGGGAGCTGTTTTTT

v_gene: TRBV2
j_gene: TRBJ2-7
d_gene: -
abundance: many
CDR3aa: CASRGQGGSYEQYF
CDR3nt: TGTGCCAGCAGAGGGCAGGGTGGCTCCTACGAGCAGTACTTC

v_gene: TRBV9
j_gene: TRBJ1-2
d_gene: -
abundance: few
CDR3aa: CASSPDLERYGYTF
CDR3nt: TGTGCCAGCAGCCCAGACCTAGAAAGATATGGCTACACCTTC

v_gene: TRBV7-9
j_gene: TRBJ1-1
d_gene: -
abundance: -
CDR3aa: CASSLAEGMNAEAFF
CDR3nt: TGTGCCAGCAGCTTAGCGGAGGGGATGAACGCTGAAGCTTTCTTT

v_gene: TRBV7-9
j_gene: TRBJ2-5
d_gene: -
abundance: -
CDR3aa: CASSLAVGAGGTQYF
CDR3nt: TGTGCCAGCAGCTTAGCTGTGGGGGCCGGGGGGACCCAGTACTTC

v_gene: TRBV20-1
j_gene: TRBJ1-1
d_gene: -
abundance: few
CDR3aa: CSARPRTAGTEAFF
CDR3nt: TGCAGTGCTAGACCCAGGACGGCTGGTACTGAAGCTTTCTTT

v_gene: TRBV11-2
j_gene: TRBJ1-4
d_gene: TRBD1
abundance: few
CDR3aa: CASSLDGGGAGEKLFF
CDR3nt: TGTGCCAGCAGCTTAGATGGAGGGGGCGCGGGTGAAAAACTGTTTTTT

v_gene: TRBV20-1
j_gene: TRBJ1-2
d_gene: TRBD1
abundance: many
CDR3aa: CSAPTGGYGYTF
CDR3nt: TGCAGTGCCCCGACAGGGGGCTATGGCTACACCTTC

v_gene: TRBV2
j_gene: TRBJ1-3
d_gene: TRBD1
abundance: -
CDR3aa: CASRDNRGTGNTIYF
CDR3nt: TGTGCCAGCAGAGACAACAGGGGTACTGGAAACACCATATATTTT

v_gene: TRBV20-1
j_gene: TRBJ2-7
d_gene: -
abundance: -
CDR3aa: CSASEGEGGYEQYF
CDR3nt: TGCAGTGCTTCCGAAGGAGAGGGGGGGTACGAGCAGTACTTC

v_gene: TRBV6-5
j_gene: TRBJ1-2
d_gene: -
abundance: few
CDR3aa: CASSYGSPYGYTF
CDR3nt: TGTGCCAGCAGTTACGGTTCCCCCTATGGCTACACCTTC

v_gene: TRBV13
j_gene: TRBJ1-2
d_gene: -
abundance: many
CDR3aa: CASSLGQVGYTF
CDR3nt: TGTGCCAGCAGCTTAGGCCAAGTAGGCTACACCTTC

v_gene: TRBV2
j_gene: TRBJ2-2
d_gene: -
abundance: many
CDR3aa: CASSAENTGELFF
CDR3nt: TGTGCCAGCAGTGCGGAGAACACCGGGGAGCTGTTTTTT

v_gene: TRBV20-1
j_gene: TRBJ1-1
d_gene: TRBD1
abundance: few
CDR3aa: CSARDVGTGGTEAFF
CDR3nt: TGCAGTGCTAGAGATGTGGGGACAGGGGGCACTGAAGCTTTCTTT

v_gene: TRBV5-1
j_gene: TRBJ2-5
d_gene: TRBD1
abundance: -
CDR3aa: CASRDRVVVQETQYF
CDR3nt: TGCGCCAGCAGAGACAGGGTAGTAGTGCAAGAGACCCAGTACTTC

v_gene: TRBV7-9
j_gene: TRBJ1-2
d_gene: -
abundance: few
CDR3aa: CASSRGGIYGYTF
CDR3nt: TGTGCCAGCAGCAGAGGGGGGATATATGGCTACACCTTC

v_gene: TRBV12-3/TRBV12-4
j_gene: TRBJ2-5
d_gene: -
abundance: -
CDR3aa: CASSSGDLSQEAQYF
CDR3nt: TGTGCCAGCAGTTCCGGGGACTTGTCGCAAGAGGCCCAGTACTTT

v_gene: TRBV12-3/TRBV12-4
j_gene: TRBJ1-1
d_gene: -
abundance: few
CDR3aa: CASSPLEGMNTEAFF
CDR3nt: TGTGCCAGCAGCCCCCTCGAGGGGATGAACACTGAAGCTTTCTTT

v_gene: TRBV2
j_gene: TRBJ1-2
d_gene: -
abundance: -
CDR3aa: CASPSNYGYTF
CDR3nt: TGTGCCAGCCCCTCCAACTATGGCTACACCTTC

v_gene: TRBV29-1
j_gene: TRBJ2-4
d_gene: -
abundance: once
CDR3aa: CSVVRRGKNIQYF
CDR3nt: TGCAGCGTTGTGCGGAGGGGTAAAAACATTCAGTACTTC

v_gene: TRBV7-2
j_gene: TRBJ2-7
d_gene: -
abundance: many
CDR3aa: CASRGWHEQYF
CDR3nt: TGTGCCAGCCGGGGGTGGCACGAGCAGTACTTC

v_gene: TRBV7-9
j_gene: TRBJ1-4
d_gene: -
abundance: -
CDR3aa: CASKGAGSEKLFF
CDR3nt: TGTGCCAGCAAAGGGGCCGGAAGTGAAAAACTGTTTTTT

v_gene: TRBV7-2
j_gene: TRBJ1-2
d_gene: -
abundance: many
CDR3aa: CASSRGTGYTF
CDR3nt: TGTGCCAGCAGCAGGGGAACCGGCTACACCTTC

v_gene: TRBV6-6
j_gene: TRBJ1-2
d_gene: -
abundance: many
CDR3aa: CASRNRVALGYTF
CDR3nt: TGTGCCAGCAGAAACCGGGTGGCACTTGGCTACACCTTC

v_gene: TRBV11-2
j_gene: TRBJ2-5
d_gene: TRBD2
abundance: many
CDR3aa: CASSPRTSGKETQYF
CDR3nt: TGTGCCAGCAGCCCGAGGACTAGCGGGAAAGAGACCCAGTACTTC

v_gene: TRBV7-7
j_gene: TRBJ2-3
d_gene: TRBD1
abundance: -
CDR3aa: CASSAGQGLGDTQYF
CDR3nt: TGTGCCAGCAGCGCGGGACAGGGATTGGGCGATACGCAGTATTTT

v_gene: TRBV6-6
j_gene: TRBJ2-5
d_gene: -
abundance: few
CDR3aa: CASSYGASRQETQYF
CDR3nt: TGTGCCAGCAGTTACGGGGCTAGCAGACAAGAGACCCAGTACTTC

v_gene: TRBV15
j_gene: TRBJ1-4
d_gene: -
abundance: -
CDR3aa: CATSRDGANEKLFF
CDR3nt: TGTGCCACCAGCAGAGATGGGGCGAATGAAAAACTGTTTTTT

v_gene: TRBV20-1
j_gene: TRBJ2-5
d_gene: -
abundance: many
CDR3aa: CSARGISRETQYF
CDR3nt: TGCAGTGCTAGAGGAATCAGCCGGGAGACCCAGTACTTC

v_gene: TRBV9
j_gene: TRBJ2-5
d_gene: TRBD1
abundance: -
CDR3aa: CASSSGTGLRQETQYF
CDR3nt: TGTGCCAGCAGCTCCGGGACAGGGTTGAGGCAAGAGACCCAGTACTTC

v_gene: TRBV10-3
j_gene: TRBJ1-5
d_gene: -
abundance: many
CDR3aa: CATGGGARQPQHF
CDR3nt: TGTGCCACCGGAGGGGGGGCCAGGCAGCCCCAGCATTTT

v_gene: TRBV9
j_gene: TRBJ2-7
d_gene: -
abundance: -
CDR3aa: CASTQTRDTIEQYF
CDR3nt: TGTGCCAGCACTCAAACGCGGGACACTATAGAGCAGTACTTC

v_gene: TRBV7-9
j_gene: TRBJ1-1
d_gene: TRBD1
abundance: -
CDR3aa: CASRRTGPVNTEAFF
CDR3nt: TGTGCCAGCAGGCGGACAGGCCCCGTGAACACTGAAGCTTTCTTT

v_gene: TRBV10-3
j_gene: TRBJ2-5
d_gene: TRBD1
abundance: once
CDR3aa: CASSTGGEIETQYF
CDR3nt: TGTGCCTCCTCGACAGGGGGCGAAATAGAGACCCAGTACTTC

v_gene: TRBV25-1
j_gene: TRBJ1-4
d_gene: -
abundance: many
CDR3aa: CASKEDSRNEKLFF
CDR3nt: TGTGCCAGCAAAGAAGACAGTCGGAATGAAAAACTGTTTTTT

v_gene: TRBV15
j_gene: TRBJ2-7
d_gene: -
abundance: -
CDR3aa: CATSSQDRGLGYEQYF
CDR3nt: TGTGCCACCAGCAGCCAAGATCGCGGCTTAGGGTACGAGCAGTACTTC

v_gene: TRBV5-1
j_gene: TRBJ1-4
d_gene: TRBD1
abundance: -
CDR3aa: CASSQQTPGQGREKLFF
CDR3nt: TGCGCCAGCAGCCAACAAACACCGGGACAGGGGCGTGAAAAACTGTTTTTT

v_gene: TRBV7-3
j_gene: TRBJ1-6
d_gene: TRBD1
abundance: few
CDR3aa: CASSEDPGTGNSPLHF
CDR3nt: TGCGCCAGCAGCGAGGACCCCGGGACAGGGAATTCACCCCTCCACTTT